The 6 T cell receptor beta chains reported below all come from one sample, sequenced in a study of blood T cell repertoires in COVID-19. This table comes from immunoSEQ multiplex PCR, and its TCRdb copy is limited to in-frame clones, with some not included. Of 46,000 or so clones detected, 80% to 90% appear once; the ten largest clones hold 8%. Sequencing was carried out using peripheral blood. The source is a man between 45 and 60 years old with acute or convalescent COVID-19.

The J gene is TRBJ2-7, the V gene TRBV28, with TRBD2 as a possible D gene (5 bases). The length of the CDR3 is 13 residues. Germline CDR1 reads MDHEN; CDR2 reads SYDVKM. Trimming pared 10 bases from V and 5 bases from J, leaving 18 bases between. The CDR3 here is CATSKVIGDEQYF. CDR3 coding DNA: TGTGCCACCTCCAAAGTCATCGGGGACGAGCAGTACTTC.

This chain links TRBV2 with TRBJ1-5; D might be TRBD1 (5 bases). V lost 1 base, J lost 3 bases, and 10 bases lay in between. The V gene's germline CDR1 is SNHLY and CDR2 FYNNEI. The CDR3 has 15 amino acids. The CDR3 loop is CASSEGQPNNQPQHF. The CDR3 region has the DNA TGTGCCAGCAGTGAAGGACAGCCTAACAATCAGCCCCAGCATTTT. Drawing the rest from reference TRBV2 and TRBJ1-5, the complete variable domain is EPEVTQTPSHQVTQMGQEVILRCVPISNHLYFYWYRQILGQKVEFLVSFYNNEISEKSEIFDDQFSVERPDGSNFTLKIRSTKLEDSAMYFCASSEGQPNNQPQHFGDGTRLSIL.

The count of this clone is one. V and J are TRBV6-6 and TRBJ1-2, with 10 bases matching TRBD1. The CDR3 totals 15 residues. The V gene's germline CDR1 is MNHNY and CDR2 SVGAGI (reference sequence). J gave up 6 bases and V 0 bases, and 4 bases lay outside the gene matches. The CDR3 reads CASSYSPGQGNGYTF. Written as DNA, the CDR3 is TGTGCCAGCAGTTACTCCCCGGGACAGGGGAATGGCTACACCTTC.

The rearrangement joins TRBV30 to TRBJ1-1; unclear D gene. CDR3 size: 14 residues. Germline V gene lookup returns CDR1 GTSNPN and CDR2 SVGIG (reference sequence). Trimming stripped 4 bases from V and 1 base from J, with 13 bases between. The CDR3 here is CAWNPIEKNTEAFF. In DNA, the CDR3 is TGTGCCTGGAATCCAATAGAAAAGAACACTGAAGCTTTCTTT.

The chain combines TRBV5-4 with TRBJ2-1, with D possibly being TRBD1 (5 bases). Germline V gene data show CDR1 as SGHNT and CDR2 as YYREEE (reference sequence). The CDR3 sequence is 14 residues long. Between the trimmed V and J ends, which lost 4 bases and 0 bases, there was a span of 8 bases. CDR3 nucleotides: TGTGCCAGCAGCGACAGTAACTCCTACAATGAGCAGTTCTTC. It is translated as CASSDSNSYNEQFF.

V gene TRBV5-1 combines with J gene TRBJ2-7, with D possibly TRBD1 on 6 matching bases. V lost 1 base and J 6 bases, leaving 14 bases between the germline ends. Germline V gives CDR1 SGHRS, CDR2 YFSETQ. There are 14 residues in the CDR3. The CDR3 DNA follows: TGCGCCAGCAGCTTGTCAGGACAGAGTCGCGAGCAGTACTTC. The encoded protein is CASSLSGQSREQYF.